This T cell receptor (beta chain) was captured by sequencing in a study of T cell responses to AZD1222 COVID-19 vaccine. Findings and limits, study-wide: The study found vaccine-associated CD4 TCRs spanning spike, dominant at 160-218 and 743-854. Repertoires were collected only later (after the peak T cell response had occurred).

Of note for this clone: Its antigen is undetermined.

The data were produced by immunoSEQ multiplex PCR, yet TCRdb's version contains in-frame clones alone and is incomplete. The sample has 150,000 to 190,000 clones, less than 90% seen once; the top ten hold just under 7%. V was pared by 2 bases and J by 6 bases, with 10 bases between. This CDR3 spans 14 amino acids. CDR1 MDHEN and CDR2 SYDVKM come from the germline V gene. This sample comprised peripheral blood, obtained after recovery from COVID-19. This clonotype originated in an adult who had recovered from COVID-19. The chain is built from TRBV28 and TRBJ1-4; D is unclear. CDR3: CASSLSQADEKLFF. CDR3 DNA: TGTGCCAGCAGTTTAAGTCAGGCGGATGAAAAACTGTTTTTT.